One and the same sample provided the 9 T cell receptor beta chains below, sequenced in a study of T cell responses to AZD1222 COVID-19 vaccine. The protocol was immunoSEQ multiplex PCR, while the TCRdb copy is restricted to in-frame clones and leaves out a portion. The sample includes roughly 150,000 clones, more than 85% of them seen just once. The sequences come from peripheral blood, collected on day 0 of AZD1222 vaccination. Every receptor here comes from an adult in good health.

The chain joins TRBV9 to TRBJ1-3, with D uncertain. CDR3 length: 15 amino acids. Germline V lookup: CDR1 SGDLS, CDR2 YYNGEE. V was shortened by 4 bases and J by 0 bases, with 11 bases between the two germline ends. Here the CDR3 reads CASSSWPTSGNTIYF. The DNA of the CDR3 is TGTGCCAGCAGCTCCTGGCCGACCTCTGGAAACACCATATATTTT.

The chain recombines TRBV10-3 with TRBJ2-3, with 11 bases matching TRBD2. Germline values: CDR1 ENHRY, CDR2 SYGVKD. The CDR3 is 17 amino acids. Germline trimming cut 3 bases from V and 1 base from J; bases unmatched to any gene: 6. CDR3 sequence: CAISEVRSGRGTDTQYF. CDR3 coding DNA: TGTGCCATCAGTGAAGTGCGTAGCGGGAGGGGCACAGATACGCAGTATTTT.

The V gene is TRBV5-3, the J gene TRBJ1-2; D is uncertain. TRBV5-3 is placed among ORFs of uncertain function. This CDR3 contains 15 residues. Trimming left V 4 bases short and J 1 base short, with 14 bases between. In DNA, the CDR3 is TGTGCCAGAAGCCCGAATGCCGAGCTTAACTATGGCTACACCTTC. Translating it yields CARSPNAELNYGYTF.

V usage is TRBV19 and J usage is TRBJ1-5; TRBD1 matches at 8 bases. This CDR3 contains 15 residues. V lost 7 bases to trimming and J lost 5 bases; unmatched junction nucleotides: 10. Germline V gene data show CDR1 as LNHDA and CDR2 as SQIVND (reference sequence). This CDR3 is CASTPGGRPDQPQHF. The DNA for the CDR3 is TGTGCCAGTACTCCAGGGGGCCGGCCAGATCAGCCCCAGCATTTT.

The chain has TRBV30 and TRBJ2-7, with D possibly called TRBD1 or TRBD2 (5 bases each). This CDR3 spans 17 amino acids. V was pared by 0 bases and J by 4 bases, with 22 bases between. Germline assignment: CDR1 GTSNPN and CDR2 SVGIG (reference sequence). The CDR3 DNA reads TGTGCCTGGAGTGTTCGGGTGGGGCGGGCGCCCCCATACGAGCAGTACTTC. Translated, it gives CAWSVRVGRAPPYEQYF.

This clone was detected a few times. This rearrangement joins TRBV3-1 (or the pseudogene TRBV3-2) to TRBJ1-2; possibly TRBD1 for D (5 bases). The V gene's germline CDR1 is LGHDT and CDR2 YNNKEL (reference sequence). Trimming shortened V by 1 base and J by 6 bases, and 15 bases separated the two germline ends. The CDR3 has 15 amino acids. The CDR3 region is CASSQAPGPHHGYTF. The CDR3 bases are TGTGCCAGCAGCCAAGCCCCGGGGCCTCATCATGGCTACACCTTC.

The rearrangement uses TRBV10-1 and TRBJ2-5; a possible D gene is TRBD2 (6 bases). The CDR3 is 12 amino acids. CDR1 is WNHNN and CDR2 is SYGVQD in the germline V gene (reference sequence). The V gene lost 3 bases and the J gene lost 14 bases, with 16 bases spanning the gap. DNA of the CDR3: TGCGCCAGCAGTGACGACGGGACTGGTCCCTACTTC. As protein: CASSDDGTGPYF.

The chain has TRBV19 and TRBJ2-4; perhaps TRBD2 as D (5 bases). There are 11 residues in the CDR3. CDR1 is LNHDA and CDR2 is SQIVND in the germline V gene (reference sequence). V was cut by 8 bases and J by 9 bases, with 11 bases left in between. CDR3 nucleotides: TGTGCCAGTGGGAGTTGGGGCATTCAGTACTTC. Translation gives CASGSWGIQYF.

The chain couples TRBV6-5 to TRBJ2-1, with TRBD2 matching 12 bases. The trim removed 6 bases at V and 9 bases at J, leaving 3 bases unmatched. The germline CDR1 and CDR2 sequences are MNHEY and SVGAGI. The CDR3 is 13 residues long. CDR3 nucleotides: TGTGCCAGCAGGACTAGCGGGAGAAGTGAGCAGTTCTTC. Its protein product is CASRTSGRSEQFF.